These T cell receptor beta chains were read from a single sample in a study of beta chain features in type 1 diabetes. TCRdb's table, derived via immunoSEQ multiplex PCR, lists solely in-frame clones and lacks some. Of 300,000 to 350,000 clones in the sample, around an eighth were seen once. The sample taken for sequencing was naive CD4+ T cells from blood. These receptors originate from a woman in her late teens or twenties with type 1 diabetes. Each CDR3 is given without its conserved first and last residue.

v_gene: TRBV5-1
j_gene: TRBJ2-5
CDR3aa: ASSLEGLRETQY

v_gene: TRBV6-5
j_gene: TRBJ2-3
CDR3aa: ASGLAGGDTQY

v_gene: TRBV5-4
j_gene: TRBJ1-4
CDR3aa: ASRGGPTNEKLF

v_gene: TRBV14
j_gene: TRBJ1-2
CDR3aa: ASSGQGYGYT

v_gene: TRBV4-1
j_gene: TRBJ2-3
CDR3aa: ASRTGGSTDTQY

v_gene: TRBV7-2
j_gene: TRBJ2-7
CDR3aa: ASSRMAGLPYEQY

v_gene: TRBV7-6
j_gene: TRBJ2-7
CDR3aa: ASSLLPGQATYEQY

v_gene: TRBV13
j_gene: TRBJ2-5
CDR3aa: ASSLGRIGETQY

v_gene: TRBV7-2
j_gene: TRBJ2-5
CDR3aa: ASSYSRPGETQY

v_gene: TRBV5-1
j_gene: TRBJ2-5
CDR3aa: ASSLEGIQETQY

v_gene: TRBV30
j_gene: TRBJ2-1
CDR3aa: AWRDRGFGEQF

v_gene: TRBV9
j_gene: TRBJ1-1
CDR3aa: ASSVVGSTVGTEAF

v_gene: TRBV7-9
j_gene: TRBJ2-3
CDR3aa: ASRQAFTDTQY

v_gene: TRBV7-7
j_gene: TRBJ2-1
CDR3aa: ASSPGTSGTYNEQF

v_gene: TRBV4-2
j_gene: TRBJ1-1
CDR3aa: ASSQGYRSSPMNTEAF

v_gene: TRBV12-5
j_gene: TRBJ2-3
CDR3aa: ASGLVLGGSTDTQY

v_gene: TRBV4-3
j_gene: TRBJ2-1
CDR3aa: ASSQEPSRASNEQF

v_gene: TRBV6-5
j_gene: TRBJ1-4
CDR3aa: ASSYTGTGSEKLF

v_gene: TRBV9
j_gene: TRBJ2-7
CDR3aa: ASGSGESSLGDEQY

v_gene: TRBV28
j_gene: TRBJ1-1
CDR3aa: ASSLGQVAEAF

v_gene: TRBV14
j_gene: TRBJ1-2
CDR3aa: ASSQVSGTGLDGYT

v_gene: TRBV18
j_gene: TRBJ2-6
CDR3aa: ASSTLAALGANVLT

v_gene: TRBV12-5
j_gene: TRBJ2-2
CDR3aa: ASGIGLLAAGELF

v_gene: TRBV7-2
j_gene: TRBJ2-1
CDR3aa: ASSFPAGGPRQYNEQF

v_gene: TRBV28
j_gene: TRBJ1-5
CDR3aa: ASSFSRNLH

v_gene: TRBV29-1
j_gene: TRBJ1-1
CDR3aa: SVGQGALTEAF

v_gene: TRBV25-1
j_gene: TRBJ2-1
CDR3aa: ASSDTGGLAASYNEQF

v_gene: TRBV7-9
j_gene: TRBJ2-5
CDR3aa: ASSLDGGETQY

v_gene: TRBV5-1
j_gene: TRBJ2-5
CDR3aa: ASSPTKVAGGGETQY

v_gene: TRBV7-9
j_gene: TRBJ1-2
CDR3aa: ASSRGQGIDYGYT

v_gene: TRBV11-2
j_gene: TRBJ2-4
CDR3aa: ASSLRIAKNIQY

v_gene: TRBV20-1
j_gene: TRBJ2-1
CDR3aa: SAFSSAEQF

v_gene: TRBV5-4
j_gene: TRBJ1-1
CDR3aa: ASSLGGQGRLEAF

v_gene: TRBV11-2
j_gene: TRBJ2-3
CDR3aa: ASSLALAGGIDTQY

v_gene: TRBV30
j_gene: TRBJ1-1
CDR3aa: AWYMNTEAF

v_gene: TRBV27
j_gene: TRBJ2-7
CDR3aa: ASSPRLAGEQY

v_gene: TRBV12-5
j_gene: TRBJ1-2
CDR3aa: ASGLPPGTASVRT

v_gene: TRBV18
j_gene: TRBJ2-5
CDR3aa: ASSPTSGQETQY

v_gene: TRBV7-8
j_gene: TRBJ2-5
CDR3aa: ASSLGAGEETQY

v_gene: TRBV10-3
j_gene: TRBJ1-2
CDR3aa: AISEPGTVGYT

v_gene: TRBV5-4
j_gene: TRBJ2-5
CDR3aa: ASSPHRGETQY

v_gene: TRBV28
j_gene: TRBJ2-1
CDR3aa: ASTLRGEYNEQF

v_gene: TRBV29-1
j_gene: TRBJ2-1
CDR3aa: SVEVRGPRGNEQF

v_gene: TRBV19
j_gene: TRBJ1-2
CDR3aa: ASRQGDYGYT

v_gene: TRBV6-6
j_gene: TRBJ1-5
CDR3aa: ASNPLPNSNQPQH

v_gene: TRBV10-3
j_gene: TRBJ2-5
CDR3aa: AIAALQGQETQY

v_gene: TRBV6-6
j_gene: TRBJ1-5
CDR3aa: ASTPTGGTQPQH